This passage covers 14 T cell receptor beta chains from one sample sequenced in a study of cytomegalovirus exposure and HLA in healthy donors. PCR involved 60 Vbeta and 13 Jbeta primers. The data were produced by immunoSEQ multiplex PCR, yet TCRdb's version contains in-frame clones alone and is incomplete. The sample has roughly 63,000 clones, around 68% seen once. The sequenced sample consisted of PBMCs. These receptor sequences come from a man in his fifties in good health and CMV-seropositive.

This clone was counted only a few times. CDR3 in amino acids: CASSLARGSYNEQFF. The DNA for the CDR3 is TGTGCCAGCAGCTTAGCCCGGGGCTCCTACAATGAGCAGTTCTTC. The chain has TRBV7-2 and TRBJ2-1; the D gene is possibly TRBD2 (5 bases). The V gene lost 0 bases and the J gene lost 0 bases, with 6 bases spanning the gap. This CDR3 comprises 15 residues. The germline CDR1 and CDR2 sequences are SGHTA and FQGNSA.

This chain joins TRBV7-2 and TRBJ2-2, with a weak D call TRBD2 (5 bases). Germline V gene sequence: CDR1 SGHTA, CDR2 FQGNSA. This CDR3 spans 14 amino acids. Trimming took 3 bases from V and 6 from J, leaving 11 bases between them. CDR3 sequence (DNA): TGTGCCAGCAGCTTGGCCCCCGGGGCCGGGGAGCTGTTTTTT. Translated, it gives CASSLAPGAGELFF.

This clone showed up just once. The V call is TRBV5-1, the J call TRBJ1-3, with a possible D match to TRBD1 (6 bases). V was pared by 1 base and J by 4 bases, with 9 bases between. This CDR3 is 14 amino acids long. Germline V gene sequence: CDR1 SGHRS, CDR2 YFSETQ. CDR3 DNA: TGCGCCAGCAGCTTGACAGGGATCGGAAACACCATATATTTT. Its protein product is CASSLTGIGNTIYF.

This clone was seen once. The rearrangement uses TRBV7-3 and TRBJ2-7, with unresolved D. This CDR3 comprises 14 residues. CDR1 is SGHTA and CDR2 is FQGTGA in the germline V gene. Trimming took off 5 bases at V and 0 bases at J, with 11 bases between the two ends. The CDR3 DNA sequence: TGTGCCAGCAGCCCCCGGCGGAGCTCCTACGAGCAGTACTTC. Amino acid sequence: CASSPRRSSYEQYF. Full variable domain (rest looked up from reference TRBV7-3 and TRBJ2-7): GAGVSQTPSNKVTEKGKYVELRCDPISGHTALYWYRQSLGQGPEFLIYFQGTGAADDSGLPNDRFFAVRPEGSVSTLKIQRTERGDSAVYLCASSPRRSSYEQYFGPGTRLTVT.

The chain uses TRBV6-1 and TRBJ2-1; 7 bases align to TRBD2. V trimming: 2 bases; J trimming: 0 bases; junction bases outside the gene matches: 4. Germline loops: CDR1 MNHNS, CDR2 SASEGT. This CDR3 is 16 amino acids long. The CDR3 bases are TGTGCCAGCAGTGAAAGACTAGCCTCCTCCTACAATGAGCAGTTCTTC. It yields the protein CASSERLASSYNEQFF.

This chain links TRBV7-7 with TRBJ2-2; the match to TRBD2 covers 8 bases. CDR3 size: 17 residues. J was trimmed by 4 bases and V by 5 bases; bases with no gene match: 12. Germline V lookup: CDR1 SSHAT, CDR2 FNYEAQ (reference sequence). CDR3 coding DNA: TGTGCCAGCAGCCCAGGAACGACTAGCGACCTCACCGGGGAGCTGTTTTTT. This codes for CASSPGTTSDLTGELFF.

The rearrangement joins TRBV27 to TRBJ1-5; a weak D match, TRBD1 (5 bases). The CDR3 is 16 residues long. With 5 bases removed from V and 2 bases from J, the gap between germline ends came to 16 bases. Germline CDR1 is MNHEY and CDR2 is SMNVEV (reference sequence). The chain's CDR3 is CASSPRTTGGNQPQHF. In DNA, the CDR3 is TGTGCCAGCAGTCCCCGAACGACGGGGGGCAATCAGCCCCAGCATTTT.

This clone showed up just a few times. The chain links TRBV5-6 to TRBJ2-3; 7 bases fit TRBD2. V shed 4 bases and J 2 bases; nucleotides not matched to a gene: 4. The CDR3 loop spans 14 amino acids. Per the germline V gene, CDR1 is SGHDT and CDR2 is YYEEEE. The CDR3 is CASSRTSFTDTQYF. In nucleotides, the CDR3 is TGTGCCAGCAGCCGGACTAGTTTCACAGATACGCAGTATTTT. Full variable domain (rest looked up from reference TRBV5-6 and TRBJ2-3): DAGVTQSPTHLIKTRGQQVTLRCSPKSGHDTVSWYQQALGQGPQFIFQYYEEEERQRGNFPDRFSGHQFPNYSSELNVNALLLGDSALYLCASSRTSFTDTQYFGPGTRLTVL.

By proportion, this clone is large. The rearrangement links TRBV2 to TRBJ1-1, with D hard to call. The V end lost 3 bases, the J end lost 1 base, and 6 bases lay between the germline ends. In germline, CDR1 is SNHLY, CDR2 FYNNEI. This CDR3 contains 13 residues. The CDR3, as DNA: TGTGCCAGCAGTGAGAGTTCGAACACTGAAGCTTTCTTT. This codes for CASSESSNTEAFF.

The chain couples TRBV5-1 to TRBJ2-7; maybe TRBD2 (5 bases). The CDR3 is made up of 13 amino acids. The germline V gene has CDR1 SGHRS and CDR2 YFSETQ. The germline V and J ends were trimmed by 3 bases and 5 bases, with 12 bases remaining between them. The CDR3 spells CASSSGLTDEQYF. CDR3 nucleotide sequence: TGCGCCAGCAGCTCAGGACTTACGGACGAGCAGTACTTC.

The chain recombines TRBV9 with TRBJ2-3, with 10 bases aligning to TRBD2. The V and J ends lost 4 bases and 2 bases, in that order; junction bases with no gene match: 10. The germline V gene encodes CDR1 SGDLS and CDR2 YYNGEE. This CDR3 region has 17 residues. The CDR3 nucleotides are TGTGCCAGCAGCTGCCTTGGGAGCGGGGGGGTCACAGATACGCAGTATTTT. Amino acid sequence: CASSCLGSGGVTDTQYF.

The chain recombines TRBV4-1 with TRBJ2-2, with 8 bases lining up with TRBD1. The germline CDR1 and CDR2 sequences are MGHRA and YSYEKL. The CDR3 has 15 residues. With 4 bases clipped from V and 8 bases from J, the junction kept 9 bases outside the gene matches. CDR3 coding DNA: TGCGCCAGCAGCCCCGAGACAGGGGTTCGGGGGGAGCTGTTTTTT. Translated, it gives CASSPETGVRGELFF.

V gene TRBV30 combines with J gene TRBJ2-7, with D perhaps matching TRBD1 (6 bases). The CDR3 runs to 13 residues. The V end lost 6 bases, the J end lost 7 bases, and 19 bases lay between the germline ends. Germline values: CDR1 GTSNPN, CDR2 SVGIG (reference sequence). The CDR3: CACTSGQMGEQYF. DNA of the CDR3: TGTGCCTGTACAAGCGGACAGATGGGAGAGCAGTACTTC.

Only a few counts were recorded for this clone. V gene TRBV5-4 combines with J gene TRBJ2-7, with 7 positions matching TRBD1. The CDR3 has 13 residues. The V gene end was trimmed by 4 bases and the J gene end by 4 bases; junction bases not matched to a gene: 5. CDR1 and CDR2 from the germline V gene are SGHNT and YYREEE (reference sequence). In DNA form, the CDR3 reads TGTGCCAGCAGCCCTCGGGACAGTTACGAGCAGTACTTC. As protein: CASSPRDSYEQYF.